A single T cell receptor (beta chain) is shown here with its context. Its antigen is still unknown. This CDR3 region has 15 residues. Germline CDR1 is SGHDT and CDR2 is YYEEEE. With 3 bases clipped from V and 10 bases from J, the junction kept 5 bases outside the gene matches. This sample is part of a study of somatic mutations in cytotoxic T cells in rheumatoid arthritis. Study results and limitations: An age-related increase in CD8+ clonality was seen in rheumatoid arthritis patients but not in healthy controls. CD8+ T cells showed clonality that did not differ significantly between patients with rheumatoid arthritis and age-matched healthy controls.

Some clones are missing from TCRdb's copy, which holds only in-frame ones; the method was immunoSEQ multiplex PCR. The sample gives fewer than 20,000 clones, 68% of which show up once; roughly 18% is in the top ten. The chain is built from TRBV5-6 and TRBJ1-6; the match to TRBD1 covers 12 bases. This receptor was taken from an adult with rheumatoid arthritis. Sequenced: CD8+ T cells sorted from blood. The CDR3 region has the DNA TGTGCCAGCAGCTACCGGGACAGGGGGCGATCACCCCTCCACTTT. It translates to CASSYRDRGRSPLHF.